Described below is a single T cell receptor beta chain sequence and its context. Original handling: The authors estimated nucleated cell counts from reference gene primer amplification. The table came from immunoSEQ multiplex PCR; TCRdb's copy has only in-frame clones and leaves some out. Clone size and the V and J calls come from that table; the DNA yielded D and trimming. Of 50,000 to 65,000 clones in the sample, roughly 92% were seen once. This sample was included in a study of blood T cell repertoires in COVID-19. The overall study: COVID-19 samples collected from the United States, Italy and Spain covered acute and convalescent phases. From T cells, B-cell-depleted T cells, or PBMCs came the material, which was cDNA or gDNA.

The CDR3 has 15 residues. The germline V and J ends were trimmed by 7 bases and 0 bases, with 15 bases remaining between them. CDR1 SQVTM and CDR2 ANQGSEA come from the germline V gene. The sequence derives from a human donor in a cohort sampled during active COVID-19. The sequenced sample consisted of peripheral blood. V gene TRBV29-1 combines with J gene TRBJ1-4, with D unresolved. As DNA, the CDR3 is TGCAGCGCCCGATCGGGTAGTGCAACTAATGAAAAACTGTTTTTT. Translating it yields CSARSGSATNEKLFF.